The rows below give T cell receptor beta chains drawn from one sample of a study of blood T cell repertoires in COVID-19. The data were produced by immunoSEQ multiplex PCR, yet TCRdb's version contains in-frame clones alone and is incomplete. Of 650,000 to 800,000 clones listed, around 90% were seen once; the top ten hold under 0.3%. Sequenced: peripheral blood. The origin of the receptors is a woman aged 18-29 years with acute or convalescent COVID-19. The CDR3 runs from the conserved cysteine through the conserved F or W. Each record gives: V gene, CDR3 length, D gene, CDR3 protein. The D gene is left open where the match is weak.

TRBV12-3/TRBV12-4 13 . CASSLGVGFVAFF
TRBV4-1 17 TRBD1 CASSSGQGVSGANVLTF
TRBV7-9 16 TRBD1 CASSSSHVGTGGEQYF
TRBV15 14 . CATSLSVGEHGYTF
TRBV27 13 . CASTHSYNSPLHF
TRBV30 20 TRBD2 CAWSPVPTSGGDTSTDTQYF
TRBV5-1 15 . CASREGTPYNSPLHF
TRBV5-1 15 . CASSLQGGENSPLHF
TRBV5-1 14 . CASSFAGDPYEQYF
TRBV7-3 14 TRBD1 CASSLTGQGDTIYF
TRBV5-1 14 TRBD1 CASSLGQGRYEQYF
TRBV27 13 . CASSAVRRGGYTF
TRBV24-1 16 TRBD1 CATSDDRGQGYNEQFF
TRBV6-5 13 . CASRTGLGDGYTF
TRBV10-3 14 . CAAQKEGSPNEQYF
TRBV29-1 11 TRBD1 CSVPTGNGYTF
TRBV19 13 TRBD1 CASNTGVGEKLFF
TRBV14 14 . CASSPGGGNYGYTF
TRBV6-5 13 . CASRGDSSNEQFF
TRBV3-1/TRBV3-2 18 TRBD2 CASSPRTSGDLRTDTQYF
TRBV9 17 . CASSPLYGAGRGEKLFF
TRBV18 16 . CASSPPGGPTNSPLHF
TRBV3-1/TRBV3-2 13 TRBD1 CASSQGGQAEAFF
TRBV6-5 13 . CASSPTGNYGYTF
TRBV27 14 . CASSKQSYNSPLHF
TRBV7-3 18 . CASRPPTPLDRFVSPLHF
TRBV9 13 . CASSPKPGETQYF
TRBV30 14 . CAWSTGTADSPLHF
TRBV20-1 16 TRBD2 CSVSGAPGGNTGELFF
TRBV28 17 . CASSPGGRGERNEKLFF
TRBV7-2 14 . CASSLSWTENIQYF
TRBV5-6 13 . CASSPDSDTEAFF
TRBV10-3 15 TRBD2 CAIESGGGSYNEQFF
TRBV15 14 TRBD2 CATSPWTGGETQYF
TRBV24-1 11 TRBD1 CATGTGVEQYF
TRBV10-3 15 . CAMGSRSHSTDTQYF
TRBV27 14 TRBD1 CASSLLQGGAEQYF
TRBV18 14 . CASSPPRGARGYTF
TRBV4-1 13 . CASSQYRDSPLHF
TRBV19 15 . CASSTGGPSGNTIYF
TRBV7-9 12 . CASSLRQHGYTF
TRBV6-2/TRBV6-3 14 . CASSKGGATDTQYF
TRBV5-6 15 . CASSLFQGLGNEQYF
TRBV5-1 14 TRBD2 CASKRGRTTDTQYF
TRBV7-9 14 TRBD1 CASSLRQGRDEQFF
TRBV7-6 14 TRBD1 CASSYRTGPYEQYF
TRBV5-1 15 TRBD1 CASSEGQGVTDTQYF
TRBV24-1 18 TRBD1 CATSDLPWRDRDDSPLHF
TRBV5-7 15 TRBD1 CASSIRQGYTGELFF
TRBV11-2 14 TRBD1 CASSFTGGSYEQYF
TRBV7-9 11 . CASRESTEAFF
TRBV4-3 17 . CASSQEGRDFNNYGYTF
TRBV11-2 13 . CASSIGQSYEQYF